This T cell receptor beta chain derives from a study of cytomegalovirus exposure and HLA in healthy donors. Whereas donors were nominally healthy upon sampling, unrecorded immune exposures were probable. This PCR relied on a set of 60 Vbeta primers and 13 Jbeta primers. The protocol was immunoSEQ multiplex PCR, while the TCRdb copy is restricted to in-frame clones and leaves out a portion. This repertoire shows roughly 98,000 clones, 65% to 85% found once; its top ten account for roughly 14%. The CDR3 is 13 residues long. V shed 3 bases and J shed 7 bases, with 10 bases lying between them. Germline V gene lookup returns CDR1 SGHVS and CDR2 FNYEAQ. Overall study results and limits: Later analysis revealed greater clonal expansion in HLA-associated TCR beta chains than in equally common others. While the bulk of TCR sequences proved rare, some public TCRs turned up in many donors.

This clone was observed a handful of times. Its antigen is unidentified. The rearrangement links TRBV7-6 to TRBJ1-5, with a tentative D call TRBD1 (5 bases). The sequenced sample consisted of PBMCs. The receptor was derived from a woman aged 70-85 years in good health and CMV-seropositive. This CDR3 is CASSLGGVQPQHF. The CDR3 coding sequence is TGTGCCAGCAGCTTGGGGGGAGTCCAGCCCCAGCATTTT.